This is a list of T cell receptor beta chains from one sample in a study of regulatory and conventional T cells in RAG deficiency. The repertoire was sequenced with immunoSEQ multiplex PCR; TCRdb's copy has only in-frame clones and lacks some. Found here are roughly 20,000 clones, about 91% of them singletons; the top ten hold 1.4%. The sample also formed part of further work on regulatory T cells.

The sample consisted of Tregs sorted from blood. All receptors come from a human donor in good health. The conserved cysteine and the conserved F or W are not part of the CDR3 here. Each record gives: clone size, CDR3 length, J gene, V gene, CDR3 protein. Size tells how often a clone was seen (once, few, many) or the class of an expanded clone, and some rows leave it out.

>NA|15|TRBJ1-4|TRBV5-8
ASMNVCLLVDNEKLF
>NA|11|TRBJ2-7|TRBV5-6
ASSLYRELEQY
>NA|10|TRBJ1-2|TRBV2
ASSRQVYGYT
>NA|11|TRBJ1-3|TRBV12-5
ASDKTAGNTIY
>once|13|TRBJ1-2|TRBV27
ASSFQTDQIYGYT
>NA|16|TRBJ1-2|TRBV6-1
ASSEADRTYASSYGYT
>NA|14|TRBJ1-2|TRBV7-9
ASSQQGVYQNYGYT
>NA|11|TRBJ1-5|TRBV2
ASKRGNMEPQH
>NA|10|TRBJ1-1|TRBV29-1
SVEDTADEAF
>NA|12|TRBJ2-2|TRBV11-2
ASSFGRRNGELF
>NA|14|TRBJ1-2|TRBV4-1
ASSQDRTVRIYGYT
>NA|14|TRBJ2-7|TRBV5-1
ASSLAPDRLSYEQY
>once|11|TRBJ2-7|TRBV5-1
ASTVVGGGEQY
>NA|12|TRBJ2-2|TRBV7-3
ASRGGANTGELF
>NA|14|TRBJ2-7|TRBV5-6
ASSFTGTGASYEQY
>NA|12|TRBJ2-3|TRBV5-1
ASSPGTSGDTQY
>NA|16|TRBJ2-1|TRBV11-2
ASSALRLAGVVVNEQF
>once|12|TRBJ2-7|TRBV5-1
ASSSGGQVYEQY
>NA|12|TRBJ2-7|TRBV6-6
ASSWGGKTYEQY
>NA|12|TRBJ1-1|TRBV7-9
ASSFIYEGSEAF
>NA|11|TRBJ1-5|TRBV18
ASSVQDNQPQH
>NA|16|TRBJ1-1|TRBV15
ATSRENGQGPPEWKSF
>NA|12|TRBJ2-1|TRBV11-3
ASSLDNIYNEQF
>NA|14|TRBJ1-1|TRBV28
ASSSPEGLGGTEAF
>NA|12|TRBJ2-5|TRBV27
ASSMDRGRKTQY
>NA|15|TRBJ2-1|TRBV5-1
ASTRTGATSSYNEQF
>NA|15|TRBJ2-3|TRBV27
ASSLRFTSGVQDTQY
>once|14|TRBJ2-7|TRBV9
ASSVTMGGPLYEQY
>NA|12|TRBJ1-1|TRBV15
ATSRQGASTEAF
>NA|13|TRBJ2-1|TRBV29-1
SVEATTGGPNEQF
>NA|13|TRBJ2-7|TRBV14
ASSQDWLEIYEQY
>medium-sized|12|TRBJ2-7|TRBV28
ASSSIQLLNEQY
>NA|14|TRBJ2-2|TRBV5-1
ASTRDRAVGTGELF
>NA|14|TRBJ2-6|TRBV19
ASMVDRGAGANVLT
>NA|11|TRBJ1-6|TRBV5-1
ASSATVISPLH
>once|15|TRBJ1-1|TRBV7-9
ASSPGLQGGRNTEAF
>NA|11|TRBJ1-4|TRBV7-2
ASSRDRNEKLF
>NA|15|TRBJ2-1|TRBV5-1
ASSFRSRSGRFNEQF
>once|12|TRBJ1-3|TRBV6-5
ASPAGNSGNTIY
>NA|11|TRBJ1-1|TRBV6-5
ASRPGGATEAF
>once|9|TRBJ1-5|TRBV28
ASRLDRVTD
>NA|13|TRBJ1-1|TRBV7-8
ASSLEPTLNTEAF
>NA|12|TRBJ1-1|TRBV6-6
ASSYQNMNTEAF